Given below is one T cell receptor beta chain in context. Its antigen remains unidentified. These data are taken from a study of cytomegalovirus exposure and HLA in healthy donors. The V end was cut by 0 bases, the J end by 2 bases, with 9 bases between. CDR3 length equals 15 residues. CDR1 and CDR2 (germline): SGHRS, YFSETQ. In the PCR, 60 Vbeta and 13 Jbeta primers were used. Per the original data handling: Around 9.9 million shared chains were among the about 80 million unique TCR beta chains that a later analysis counted. Profiled with immunoSEQ multiplex PCR; TCRdb holds only in-frame clones, not every one. V and J calls and clone size are those listed in that table; D and trimming were worked out from the DNA. Among roughly 170,000 clones listed, 80% were seen once. Study conclusions and caveats: Researchers reported in a later analysis that common viral pathogens appeared linked to several top clusters.

The TCR was taken from a man aged 25 to 40 in good health and CMV-seronegative. V is TRBV5-1 and J is TRBJ2-1; a possible D gene is TRBD1 (6 bases). Sequencing was done on a sample of PBMCs. CDR3 region: CASSLGTAPYNEQFF. As DNA, the CDR3 is TGCGCCAGCAGCTTGGGGACAGCCCCCTACAATGAGCAGTTCTTC.